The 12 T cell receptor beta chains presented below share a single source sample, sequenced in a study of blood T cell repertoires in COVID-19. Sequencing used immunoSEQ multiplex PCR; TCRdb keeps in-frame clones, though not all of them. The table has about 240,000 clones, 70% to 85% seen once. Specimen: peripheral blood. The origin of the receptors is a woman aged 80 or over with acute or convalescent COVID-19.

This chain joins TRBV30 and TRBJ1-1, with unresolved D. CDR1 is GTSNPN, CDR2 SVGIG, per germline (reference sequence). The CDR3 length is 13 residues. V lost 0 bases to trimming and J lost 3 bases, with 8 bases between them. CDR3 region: CAWSVQVHTEAFF. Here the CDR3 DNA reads TGTGCCTGGAGTGTACAAGTCCACACTGAAGCTTTCTTT.

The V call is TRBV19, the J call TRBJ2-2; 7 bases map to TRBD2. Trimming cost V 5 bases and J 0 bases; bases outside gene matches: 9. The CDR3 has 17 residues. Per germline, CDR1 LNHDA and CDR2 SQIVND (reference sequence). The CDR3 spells CASSAFPGLTNTGELFF. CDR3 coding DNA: TGTGCCAGTAGTGCCTTCCCGGGACTAACGAACACCGGGGAGCTGTTTTTT.

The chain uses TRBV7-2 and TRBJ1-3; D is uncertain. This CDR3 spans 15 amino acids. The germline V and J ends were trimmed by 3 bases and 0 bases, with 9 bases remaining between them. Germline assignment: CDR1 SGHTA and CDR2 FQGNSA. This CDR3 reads CASSFSGNSGNTIYF. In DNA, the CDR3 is TGTGCCAGCAGCTTCTCCGGGAACTCTGGAAACACCATATATTTT.

This CDR3 is CASSLGTGVSPLHF. DNA of the CDR3: TGTGCCAGCAGCTTAGGAACAGGGGTTTCACCCCTCCACTTT. This chain links TRBV7-8 with TRBJ1-6; 7 bases are a match to TRBD1. Unmatched junction bases numbered 3, after V lost 1 base and J lost 9 bases. Looked up from germline, CDR1 is SGHVS and CDR2 is FQNEAQ. The CDR3 spans 14 residues.

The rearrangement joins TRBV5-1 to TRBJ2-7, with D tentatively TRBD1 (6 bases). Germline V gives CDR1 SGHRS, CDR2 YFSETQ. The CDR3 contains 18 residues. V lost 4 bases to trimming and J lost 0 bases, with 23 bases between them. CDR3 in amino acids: CASSPNPRGQTSSYEQYF. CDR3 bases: TGCGCCAGCAGCCCCAACCCACGAGGACAGACGAGCTCCTACGAGCAGTACTTC.

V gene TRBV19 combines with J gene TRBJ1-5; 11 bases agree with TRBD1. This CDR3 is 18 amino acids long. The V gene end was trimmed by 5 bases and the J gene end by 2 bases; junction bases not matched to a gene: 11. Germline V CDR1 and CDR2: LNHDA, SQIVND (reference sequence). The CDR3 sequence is CASSPRTGGAVGNQPQHF. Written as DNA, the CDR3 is TGTGCCAGTAGTCCCCGGACAGGGGGCGCGGTGGGCAATCAGCCCCAGCATTTT.

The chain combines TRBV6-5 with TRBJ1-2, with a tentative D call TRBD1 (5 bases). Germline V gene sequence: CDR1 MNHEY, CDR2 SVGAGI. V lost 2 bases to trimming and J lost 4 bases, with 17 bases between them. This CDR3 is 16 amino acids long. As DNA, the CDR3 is TGTGCCAGCAGTTACAGGGGCGCGGGGACCGGCTATGGCTACACCTTC. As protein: CASSYRGAGTGYGYTF.

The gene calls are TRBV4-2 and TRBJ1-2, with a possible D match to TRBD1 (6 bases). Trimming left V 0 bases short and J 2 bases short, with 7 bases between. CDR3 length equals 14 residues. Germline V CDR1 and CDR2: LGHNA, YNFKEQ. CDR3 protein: CASSQEQGNYGYTF. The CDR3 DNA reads TGTGCCAGCAGCCAAGAGCAGGGGAACTATGGCTACACCTTC.

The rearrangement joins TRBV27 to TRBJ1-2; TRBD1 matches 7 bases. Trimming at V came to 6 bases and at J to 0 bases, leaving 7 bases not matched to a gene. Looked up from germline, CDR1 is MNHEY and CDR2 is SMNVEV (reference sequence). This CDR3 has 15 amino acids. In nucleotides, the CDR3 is TGTGCCAGCAGGGAGGGACAGCTTTCTAACTATGGCTACACCTTC. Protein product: CASREGQLSNYGYTF.

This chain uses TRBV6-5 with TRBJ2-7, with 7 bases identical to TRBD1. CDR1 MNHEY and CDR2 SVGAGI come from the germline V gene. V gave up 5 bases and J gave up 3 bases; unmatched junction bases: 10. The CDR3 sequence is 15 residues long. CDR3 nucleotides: TGTGCCAGCAGTAGACAGGGATTACCCTACTACGAGCAGTACTTC. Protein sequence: CASSRQGLPYYEQYF.

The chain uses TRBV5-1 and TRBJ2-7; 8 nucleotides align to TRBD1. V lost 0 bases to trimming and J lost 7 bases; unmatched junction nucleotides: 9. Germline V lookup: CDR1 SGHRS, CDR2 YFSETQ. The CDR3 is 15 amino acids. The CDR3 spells CASSLEGRGPGEQYF. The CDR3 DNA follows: TGCGCCAGCAGCTTGGAGGGCAGGGGGCCTGGGGAGCAGTACTTC.

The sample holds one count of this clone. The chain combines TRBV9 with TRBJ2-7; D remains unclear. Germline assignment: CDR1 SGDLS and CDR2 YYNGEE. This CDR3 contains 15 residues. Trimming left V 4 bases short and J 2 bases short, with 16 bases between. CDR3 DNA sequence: TGTGCCAGCAGCACGACACCGGCACCTACCTACGAGCAGTACTTC. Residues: CASSTTPAPTYEQYF.